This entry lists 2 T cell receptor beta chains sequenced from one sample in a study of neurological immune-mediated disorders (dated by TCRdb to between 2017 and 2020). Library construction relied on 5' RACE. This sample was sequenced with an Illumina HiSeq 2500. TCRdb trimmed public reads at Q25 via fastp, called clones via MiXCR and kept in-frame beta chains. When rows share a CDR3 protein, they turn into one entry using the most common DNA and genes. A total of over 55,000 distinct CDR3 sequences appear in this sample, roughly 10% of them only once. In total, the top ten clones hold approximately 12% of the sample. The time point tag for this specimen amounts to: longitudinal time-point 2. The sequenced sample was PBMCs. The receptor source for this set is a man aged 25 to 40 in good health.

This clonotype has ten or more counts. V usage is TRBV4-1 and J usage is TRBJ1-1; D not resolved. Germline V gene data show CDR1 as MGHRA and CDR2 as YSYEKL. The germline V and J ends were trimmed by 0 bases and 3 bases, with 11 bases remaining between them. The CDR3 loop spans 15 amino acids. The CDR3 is CASSQDLYRDTEAFF. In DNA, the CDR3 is TGCGCCAGCAGCCAAGATCTATACAGAGACACTGAAGCTTTCTTT.

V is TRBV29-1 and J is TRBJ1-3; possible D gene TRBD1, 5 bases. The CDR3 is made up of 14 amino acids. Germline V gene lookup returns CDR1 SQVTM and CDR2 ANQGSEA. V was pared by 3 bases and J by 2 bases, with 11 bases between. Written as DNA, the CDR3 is TGCAGCGTTGAGAACCCGGGGGCTGGAAACACCATATATTTT. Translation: CSVENPGAGNTIYF.